Listed here are 30 T cell receptor beta chains from one sample, sequenced in a study of cytomegalovirus exposure and HLA in healthy donors. Primers for the PCR totalled 60 Vbeta and 13 Jbeta. Only in-frame clones appear in the TCRdb table, and some are missing; sequencing was by immunoSEQ multiplex PCR. The table shows roughly 100,000 clones, with about 69% occurring only once. Material for sequencing was PBMCs. These receptors were obtained from a human donor in good health.

The chain recombines TRBV27 with TRBJ2-5; TRBD2 might be the D (5 bases). Trimming took 0 bases from V and 1 from J, leaving 6 bases between them. CDR3 length: 14 amino acids. Germline V gives CDR1 MNHEY, CDR2 SMNVEV (reference sequence). In DNA form, the CDR3 reads TGTGCCAGCAGTTTATCCCGGGGCCAAGAGACCCAGTACTTC. Translating gives CASSLSRGQETQYF.

The rearrangement joins TRBV4-1 to TRBJ2-7, with 10 bases lining up with TRBD2. Germline V gene sequence: CDR1 MGHRA, CDR2 YSYEKL. The CDR3 is 15 residues long. Trimming removed 0 bases from V and 2 bases from J; junction bases left unmatched: 1. Here the CDR3 reads CASSQESGRAYEQYF. CDR3 sequence (DNA): TGCGCCAGCAGCCAAGAGAGCGGGAGGGCCTACGAGCAGTACTTC.

This clone was counted only a few times. The chain links TRBV19 to TRBJ2-7; 13 positions agree with TRBD2. V dropped 3 bases and J dropped 2; count of bases not matched to a gene: 1. This CDR3 has 15 residues. Per the germline V gene, CDR1 is LNHDA and CDR2 is SQIVND (reference sequence). This chain's CDR3 is CASSMGTSGTYEQYF. CDR3 in DNA: TGTGCCAGTAGTATGGGGACTAGCGGGACCTACGAGCAGTACTTC.

V and J are TRBV19 and TRBJ1-4; D is perhaps TRBD1 (5 bases). Per germline, CDR1 LNHDA and CDR2 SQIVND (reference sequence). V lost 8 bases, J lost 7 bases, and 20 bases lay in between. This CDR3 has 15 residues. CDR3 protein: CASRFRGQGVEKLFF. As DNA, the CDR3 is TGTGCCAGTCGCTTCAGAGGACAAGGTGTTGAAAAACTGTTTTTT.

This clone was picked up a small number of times. The V gene is TRBV10-1, the J gene TRBJ2-7, with 9 bases that match TRBD2. Trimming took 3 bases from V and 2 from J; bases not matched to a gene: 8. CDR1 WNHNN and CDR2 SYGVQD come from the germline V gene (reference sequence). The CDR3 length is 16 residues. CDR3 loop: CASSEVIAGETYEQYF. The CDR3 coding sequence is TGCGCCAGCAGTGAAGTAATAGCGGGAGAGACCTACGAGCAGTACTTC.

The V and J genes are TRBV6-1 and TRBJ2-2, with 13 bases lining up with TRBD2. The V and J ends lost 7 bases and 6 bases, in that order; junction bases with no gene match: 5. The CDR3 spans 15 residues. Germline lookup yields CDR1 MNHNS and CDR2 SASEGT. In DNA, the CDR3 is TGTGCCAGCATCGAACTAGCGGGAGGGGCCGGGGAGCTGTTTTTT. This translates into CASIELAGGAGELFF.

This chain connects TRBV9 to TRBJ2-3; 8 bases map to TRBD1. The CDR3 contains 13 residues. Germline V CDR1 and CDR2: SGDLS, YYNGEE. V shed 3 bases, J shed 7 bases, and the junction held 4 bases outside the gene matches. CDR3 loop: CASSAQGAYTQYF. Written as DNA, the CDR3 is TGTGCCAGCAGCGCCCAGGGGGCCTATACGCAGTATTTT.

The sample holds a few counts of this clone. The chain is built from TRBV6-1 and TRBJ2-7, with 11 positions matching TRBD2. Germline CDR1 reads MNHNS; CDR2 reads SASEGT. V lost 1 base, J lost 2 bases, and 1 base stayed unmatched. CDR3 length: 15 amino acids. In nucleotides, the CDR3 is TGTGCCAGCAGTGAAGAACTAGCGGGAGCCTACGAGCAGTACTTC. Protein: CASSEELAGAYEQYF.

This clone turned up a few times. J is TRBJ2-3 and V is TRBV19; TRBD2 might be the D (5 bases). CDR3 length equals 13 residues. Trimming stripped 9 bases from V and 5 bases from J, with 15 bases between. CDR1 LNHDA and CDR2 SQIVND come from the germline V gene (reference sequence). CDR3: CASSGLTRDTQYF. The CDR3 DNA is TGTGCCAGCAGTGGACTCACAAGAGATACGCAGTATTTT.

This clone was counted between two and nine times. The V call is TRBV28, the J call TRBJ1-4; D is possibly TRBD1 (6 bases). The germline V and J ends were trimmed by 6 bases and 4 bases, with 12 bases remaining between them. Germline CDR1 is MDHEN and CDR2 is SYDVKM. CDR3 length: 14 residues. The CDR3 here is CASRHDRINEKLFF. The CDR3 region has the DNA TGTGCCAGCAGACACGACAGGATTAATGAAAAACTGTTTTTT.

The CDR3 spells CASSIVGVGNQPQHF. The CDR3 DNA is TGTGCCAGTAGTATCGTAGGGGTCGGCAATCAGCCCCAGCATTTT. J is TRBJ1-5 and V is TRBV19; perhaps TRBD1 as D (5 bases). This CDR3 has 15 residues. Germline V gene sequence: CDR1 LNHDA, CDR2 SQIVND (reference sequence). V lost 3 bases and J 2 bases, leaving 11 bases between the germline ends.

The chain combines TRBV5-5 with TRBJ1-2; tentative D call: TRBD1 (6 bases). Trimming removed 4 bases at V and 4 bases at J, with 14 bases between. This CDR3 comprises 14 residues. CDR1 SGHKS and CDR2 YYEKEE come from the germline V gene (reference sequence). CDR3 nucleotide sequence: TGTGCCAGCAGCGTGGACAGTTTGGGCTATGGCTACACCTTC. Translation: CASSVDSLGYGYTF.

This clone has just a few counts. This chain links TRBV6-5 with TRBJ1-2; 7 nucleotides line up with TRBD1. Germline V gene data show CDR1 as MNHEY and CDR2 as SVGAGI. The V segment lost 2 bases and the J segment 7 bases; nucleotides outside the gene matches: 13. This CDR3 contains 16 residues. CDR3 bases: TGTGCCAGCAGTTACATACGGATGGGGACAGCCCCTGGCTACACCTTC. This translates into CASSYIRMGTAPGYTF.

The sample holds a few counts of this clone. This sequence joins TRBV5-6 and TRBJ2-1; 9 nucleotides align to TRBD2. CDR3 size: 16 residues. The germline V gene encodes CDR1 SGHDT and CDR2 YYEEEE. After removal of 1 base from V and 7 bases from J, the junction contained 9 bases not matched to a gene. CDR3 nucleotide sequence: TGTGCCAGCAGCTTGTATAGTAGCGGGAGTTTTAATGAGCAGTTCTTC. This encodes CASSLYSSGSFNEQFF.

This clone showed up just a few times. The V gene is TRBV6-1, the J gene TRBJ2-7; 12 bases are shared with TRBD2. CDR3 size: 14 residues. CDR1 is MNHNS and CDR2 is SASEGT in the germline V gene. With 7 bases clipped from V and 3 bases from J, the junction kept 4 bases outside the gene matches. CDR3 sequence (DNA): TGTGCCAGCAACCTAGCGGGAGGGGGCTACGAGCAGTACTTC. Its translation: CASNLAGGGYEQYF.

This sequence joins TRBV28 and TRBJ1-1, with D uncertain. Per the germline V gene, CDR1 is MDHEN and CDR2 is SYDVKM. The CDR3 is made up of 13 amino acids. With 5 bases removed from V and 4 bases from J, the gap between germline ends came to 11 bases. CDR3 region: CASSPTPGTEAFF. CDR3 bases: TGTGCCAGCAGTCCCACCCCAGGCACTGAAGCTTTCTTT. The complete variable domain, with remaining parts taken from reference TRBV28 and TRBJ1-1, reads DVKVTQSSRYLVKRTGEKVFLECVQDMDHENMFWYRQDPGLGLRLIYFSYDVKMKEKGDIPEGYSVSREKKERFSLILESASTNQTSMYLCASSPTPGTEAFFGQGTRLTVV.

V usage is TRBV18 and J usage is TRBJ1-4; the D gene is possibly TRBD1 (6 bases). V was trimmed by 3 bases and J by 8 bases, leaving 13 bases between them. Germline V lookup: CDR1 KGHSH, CDR2 LQKENI. This CDR3 is built from 14 residues. As DNA, the CDR3 is TGTGCCAGCTCACCGGGACACCTAAGGGAAAAACTGTTTTTT. The encoded protein is CASSPGHLREKLFF.

This rearrangement joins TRBV29-1 to TRBJ1-5; D possibly corresponds to TRBD1 (6 bases). Deletions cut 4 bases from V and 5 bases from J, with 12 bases between. Germline CDR1 reads SQVTM; CDR2 reads ANQGSEA. The CDR3 has 13 residues. The CDR3 reads CSVVNSGDQPQHF. In nucleotides, the CDR3 is TGCAGCGTTGTAAACTCAGGGGATCAGCCCCAGCATTTT.

V usage is TRBV7-9 and J usage is TRBJ2-7, with a weak D call TRBD1 (5 bases). Trimming shortened V by 5 bases and J by 3 bases, and 20 bases separated the two germline ends. Germline V lookup: CDR1 SEHNR, CDR2 FQNEAQ (reference sequence). This CDR3 is built from 16 residues. DNA of the CDR3: TGTGCCAGCAGCCCGACCAGCGACAGATTCGGCTACGAGCAGTACTTC. Translated, it gives CASSPTSDRFGYEQYF.

This clone was counted only a few times. V usage is TRBV6-5 and J usage is TRBJ1-1; 7 bases are shared with TRBD1. There are 14 residues in the CDR3. Trimming took 6 bases from V and 1 from J; bases not matched to a gene: 5. The germline V gene has CDR1 MNHEY and CDR2 SVGAGI. The CDR3 nucleotides are TGTGCCAGCAGCACAGGGGCCCCGAACACTGAAGCTTTCTTT. As protein: CASSTGAPNTEAFF.

Note on this clone: A read error may produce the germline difference seen at one junction end. The sample holds other DNA sequences that translate to the same CDR3. CDR3: CSSSPGGTEAFF. CDR3 nucleotides: TGTTCCAGCAGCCCAGGGGGCACTGAAGCTTTCTTT. The chain recombines TRBV7-9 with TRBJ1-1, with 7 positions matching TRBD1. This CDR3 contains 12 residues. Per germline, CDR1 SEHNR and CDR2 FQNEAQ (reference sequence).

The CDR3 spells CASTQGGLAGLQYF. The CDR3 DNA reads TGTGCCAGCACCCAAGGGGGACTAGCGGGGCTGCAGTACTTC. The chain combines TRBV6-1 with TRBJ2-7; 13 bases map to TRBD2. The CDR3 has 14 amino acids. Germline CDR1 and CDR2: MNHNS and SASEGT. The V gene end was trimmed by 7 bases and the J gene end by 9 bases; junction bases not matched to a gene: 9.

V gene TRBV2 combines with J gene TRBJ1-2, with no clear D. Trimming removed 5 bases from V and 4 bases from J, with 11 bases in between. The CDR3 runs to 13 residues. Germline CDR1 and CDR2: SNHLY and FYNNEI. CDR3: CASSLKTGYGYTF. As DNA, the CDR3 is TGTGCCAGCAGTTTAAAGACGGGCTATGGCTACACCTTC.

This clone has only a few counts. This chain joins TRBV5-1 and TRBJ1-4; 10 nucleotides line up with TRBD1. The germline gives CDR1 SGHRS, CDR2 YFSETQ. The V and J ends lost 3 bases and 6 bases, in that order; junction bases with no gene match: 2. The CDR3 extends over 14 amino acids. This chain's CDR3 is CASSSGQGDEKLFF. In DNA form, the CDR3 reads TGCGCCAGCAGCTCTGGACAGGGGGATGAAAAACTGTTTTTT.

Points on this clone: Compared with germline, one end of the junction differs, possibly owing to a read error. The same CDR3 can be traced to other DNA sequences in this sample. J is TRBJ2-7 and V is TRBV27, with 7 bases lining up with TRBD1. Per germline, CDR1 MNHEY and CDR2 SMNVEV (reference sequence). The CDR3 runs to 17 residues. The CDR3 DNA reads as TGTGCTAGCAGTTTTAGACACCGGGACAGCTCAACCTACGAGCAGTACTTC. Its translation is CASSFRHRDSSTYEQYF.

The chain uses TRBV5-6 and TRBJ2-7; TRBD1 aligns across 8 bases. The germline CDR1 and CDR2 sequences are SGHDT and YYEEEE. The V segment lost 4 bases and the J segment 3 bases; nucleotides outside the gene matches: 9. This CDR3 contains 15 residues. The DNA for the CDR3 is TGTGCCAGCAGCGCCCTAGGACAGGGTTACTACGAGCAGTACTTC. Its protein product is CASSALGQGYYEQYF.

V is TRBV7-9 and J is TRBJ2-7; 9 bases are a match to TRBD1. Germline loops: CDR1 SEHNR, CDR2 FQNEAQ (reference sequence). The length of the CDR3 is 16 residues. J lost 5 bases, V lost 1 base, and 9 bases had no gene match. The CDR3 here is CASSLVGTGSLDEQYF. The CDR3 DNA reads as TGTGCCAGCAGCTTAGTGGGGACAGGGTCACTCGACGAGCAGTACTTC.

V is TRBV6-5 and J is TRBJ2-7; possible D gene TRBD1, 5 bases. This CDR3 spans 14 amino acids. With 0 bases removed from V and 3 bases from J, the gap between germline ends came to 9 bases. The germline V gene encodes CDR1 MNHEY and CDR2 SVGAGI. The CDR3 DNA sequence: TGTGCCAGCAGTTACTCGCCAGGGAACTACGAGCAGTACTTC. Translating it yields CASSYSPGNYEQYF.

J is TRBJ2-1 and V is TRBV18, with D possibly matching TRBD1 (5 bases). Trimming removed 4 bases from V and 3 bases from J, with 10 bases in between. The CDR3 totals 14 residues. Per germline, CDR1 KGHSH and CDR2 LQKENI. DNA for the CDR3: TGTGCCAGCTCACAAGACAGATACTACAATGAGCAGTTCTTC. This sequence encodes CASSQDRYYNEQFF. Filled out from reference TRBV18 and TRBJ2-1, the complete variable domain reads NAGVMQNPRHLVRRRGQEARLRCSPMKGHSHVYWYRQLPEEGLKFMVYLQKENIIDESGMPKERFSAEFPKEGPSILRIQQVVRGDSAAYFCASSQDRYYNEQFFGPGTRLTVL.

The J gene is TRBJ1-6, the V gene TRBV11-2; D might be TRBD1 (6 bases). The CDR3 runs 16 residues. V lost 5 bases, J lost 8 bases, and 19 bases lay in between. The germline V gene has CDR1 SGHAT and CDR2 FQNNGV. The CDR3, as DNA: TGTGCCAGCAGCCCTAGGCAGGGGCTACGGTATTCACCCCTCCACTTT. It codes for CASSPRQGLRYSPLHF.